One TCR beta chain is described in this entry. The entry originates in a study of CD8 T cells in Susac syndrome. After extraction with the RNeasy kit, about 0.5 to 1 ug of the RNA was reverse transcribed using random hexamers. TCRdb reprocessed the immunoSEQ multiplex PCR reads via MiXCR and lists one record per CDR3 protein. The top ten clones hold 0.5% to 0.8% of a sample with tens of thousands of distinct CDR3 sequences, 95% to 96% of them seen once. Germline CDR1 MNHNY, CDR2 SVGAGI (reference sequence). The CDR3 is 16 residues long. The germline V and J ends were trimmed by 4 bases and 4 bases, with 20 bases remaining between them.

The sequenced material came from CD8+ T cells from PBMCs. This clonotype originated in a human donor with Susac syndrome. The chain combines TRBV6-6 with TRBJ2-7; either TRBD1 or TRBD2 may fit D (5 bases each). CDR3 protein: CASSSGRASGMYEQYF. The CDR3 nucleotides are TGTGCCAGCAGTTCTGGCAGGGCATCCGGGATGTACGAGCAGTACTTC.